The rows below give T cell receptor beta chains drawn from one sample of a study of radiation and T cells in renal cell carcinoma. Only in-frame clones appear in the TCRdb table, and some are missing; sequencing was by immunoSEQ multiplex PCR. The sample carries roughly 75,000 clones, 82% recorded once. The sequencing here drew on blood, taken from a patient whose treatment included radiotherapy and nephrectomy. All receptors derive from a man between 60 and 75 years old with renal cell carcinoma. Each CDR3 is given with its conserved first and last residue.

J gene: TRBJ2-7
V gene: TRBV30
CDR3 protein: CAGAGVGYEQYF

J gene: TRBJ1-4
V gene: TRBV6-1
CDR3 protein: CASKRQINEKLFF

J gene: TRBJ2-7
V gene: TRBV2
CDR3 protein: CASMTSSYEQYF

J gene: TRBJ2-5
V gene: TRBV6-5
CDR3 protein: CASSYTGYQETQYF

J gene: TRBJ1-4
V gene: TRBV28
CDR3 protein: CASSRVREKLFF

J gene: TRBJ2-3
V gene: TRBV2
CDR3 protein: CASSRADTQYF

J gene: TRBJ2-1
V gene: TRBV11-2
CDR3 protein: CASSLAAFSAVHNEQFF

J gene: TRBJ2-5
V gene: TRBV7-7
CDR3 protein: CASSLRQGETQYF

J gene: TRBJ2-1
V gene: TRBV29-1
CDR3 protein: CSLDLVNEQFF

J gene: TRBJ2-1
V gene: TRBV6-6
CDR3 protein: CASSYGRDSERREQFF

J gene: TRBJ2-3
V gene: TRBV5-1
CDR3 protein: CASSLAGPSGTDTQYF

J gene: TRBJ1-6
V gene: TRBV10-1
CDR3 protein: CASSESGAPLHF

J gene: TRBJ2-5
V gene: TRBV11-1
CDR3 protein: CASSSRQGQETQYF

J gene: TRBJ2-1
V gene: TRBV18
CDR3 protein: CASSPGLAGSYNEQFF

J gene: TRBJ1-5
V gene: TRBV6-4
CDR3 protein: CASSDSHFRTENSNQPQHF

J gene: TRBJ1-4
V gene: TRBV18
CDR3 protein: CASSPNRVNEKLFF

J gene: TRBJ2-7
V gene: TRBV7-7
CDR3 protein: CASSLALGEAYEQYF

J gene: TRBJ2-6
V gene: TRBV29-1
CDR3 protein: CSVEGTSSGANVLTF

J gene: TRBJ2-1
V gene: TRBV15
CDR3 protein: CATSRPGLEAHEQFF

J gene: TRBJ2-2
V gene: TRBV19
CDR3 protein: CASTTPIQHGELFF